One and the same sample provided the 18 T cell receptor beta chains below, sequenced in a study of T cell repertoires in ileal Crohn's disease. Clones were read by immunoSEQ multiplex PCR, and TCRdb kept only the in-frame ones, dropping some. The sample carries roughly 13,000 clones, 78% recorded once. Sequencing used ileal tissue. The source is an adult with Crohn's disease.

The rearrangement joins TRBV5-1 to TRBJ2-1, with 12 bases aligning to TRBD1. In germline, CDR1 is SGHRS, CDR2 YFSETQ. The J segment lost 10 bases and the V segment lost 4 bases, leaving 12 bases of the junction unmatched. This CDR3 is 16 amino acids long. CDR3 in amino acids: CASSLGPGQGAREQFF. In DNA form, the CDR3 reads TGCGCCAGCAGCCTGGGGCCGGGACAGGGGGCGCGGGAGCAGTTCTTC.

The chain has TRBV19 and TRBJ2-3; 9 bases are a match to TRBD2. The germline CDR1 and CDR2 sequences are LNHDA and SQIVND (reference sequence). The CDR3 consists of 18 residues. The V gene end was trimmed by 5 bases and the J gene end by 1 base; junction bases not matched to a gene: 13. This chain's CDR3 is CASSSGLALRWGTDTQYF. The CDR3 nucleotides are TGTGCCAGTAGTTCAGGACTAGCGTTACGGTGGGGCACAGATACGCAGTATTTT.

The rearrangement links TRBV7-2 to TRBJ2-7; D perhaps matches TRBD2 (5 bases). V was cut by 5 bases and J by 7 bases, with 9 bases left in between. In germline, CDR1 is SGHTA, CDR2 FQGNSA. The CDR3 spans 11 residues. The CDR3, as DNA: TGTGCCAGCAGCCCGGGGTGGGAGCAGTACTTC. Translating gives CASSPGWEQYF.

The chain joins TRBV14 to TRBJ2-7; 13 bases are a match to TRBD2. The V segment lost 0 bases and the J segment 4 bases; nucleotides outside the gene matches: 6. This CDR3 spans 17 amino acids. The V gene's germline CDR1 is SGHDN and CDR2 FVKESK. The DNA of the CDR3 is TGTGCCAGCAGCCAAGAGGAAGGACTAGCGGGGGCATACGAGCAGTACTTC. This gives the protein CASSQEEGLAGAYEQYF.

V and J are TRBV9 and TRBJ2-7; 11 bases agree with TRBD2. CDR3 length equals 14 residues. V lost 4 bases, J lost 4 bases, and 4 bases stayed unmatched. Germline-derived CDR1 and CDR2 are SGDLS and YYNGEE. The CDR3 is CASSLGLAEYEQYF. The CDR3 coding sequence is TGTGCCAGCAGCCTGGGACTAGCGGAATACGAGCAGTACTTC.

This clone has only a few counts. The chain uses TRBV30 and TRBJ1-3; D not certain. V was pared by 2 bases and J by 4 bases, with 6 bases between. The CDR3 covers 12 residues. Germline V gene lookup returns CDR1 GTSNPN and CDR2 SVGIG (reference sequence). In nucleotides, the CDR3 is TGTGCCTGGAGTACCAGGGGAAACACCATATATTTT. Encoded protein: CAWSTRGNTIYF. Filled out from reference TRBV30 and TRBJ1-3, the complete variable domain reads SQTIHQWPATLVQPVGSPLSLECTVEGTSNPNLYWYRQAAGRGLQLLFYSVGIGQISSEVPQNLSASRPQDRQFILSSKKLLLSDSGFYLCAWSTRGNTIYFGEGSWLTVV.

This rearrangement joins TRBV7-8 to TRBJ2-5, with D tentatively TRBD1 (6 bases). Per germline, CDR1 SGHVS and CDR2 FQNEAQ. The CDR3 spans 14 residues. The V gene lost 1 base and the J gene lost 2 bases, with 8 bases spanning the gap. In DNA form, the CDR3 reads TGTGCCAGCAGCTTAGGGACAGTACAAGAGACCCAGTACTTC. Translating gives CASSLGTVQETQYF.

The V and J genes are TRBV6-6 and TRBJ1-1; D is uncertain. Per the germline V gene, CDR1 is MNHNY and CDR2 is SVGAGI (reference sequence). V gave up 2 bases and J gave up 5 bases, with 9 bases separating them. This CDR3 is built from 13 residues. The CDR3 coding sequence is TGTGCCAGCAGTTACGAGGTGGCGACTGAAGCTTTCTTT. This translates into CASSYEVATEAFF.

The V and J genes are TRBV13 and TRBJ2-7, with 9 bases matching TRBD1. In germline, CDR1 is PRHDT, CDR2 FYEKMQ (reference sequence). Germline trimming cut 5 bases from V and 3 bases from J; bases unmatched to any gene: 8. This CDR3 region has 15 residues. The CDR3 DNA follows: TGTGCCAGCAGCCGGACAGGGGCCGCAGGCTACGAGCAGTACTTC. This sequence encodes CASSRTGAAGYEQYF.

This clone has just a few counts. The chain employs TRBV19 and TRBJ1-3; 10 nucleotides match TRBD1. Per germline, CDR1 LNHDA and CDR2 SQIVND (reference sequence). This CDR3 comprises 15 residues. J lost 3 bases, V lost 5 bases, and 4 bases had no gene match. This CDR3 is CASSATGGGGNTIYF. The CDR3 coding sequence is TGTGCCAGTAGTGCGACAGGGGGCGGTGGAAACACCATATATTTT.

The J gene is TRBJ2-7, the V gene TRBV5-4; D may be TRBD1 (6 bases). V lost 0 bases and J 6 bases, leaving 10 bases between the germline ends. The CDR3 runs to 13 residues. Germline V CDR1 and CDR2: SGHNT, YYREEE (reference sequence). CDR3 sequence (DNA): TGTGCCAGCAGCTTGGAACAGGGCCGCGAGCAGTACTTC. Translated, it gives CASSLEQGREQYF.

J is TRBJ2-1 and V is TRBV19; 8 positions match TRBD2. With V trimmed by 8 bases and J by 1 base, 10 bases remained unmatched. The CDR3 totals 16 residues. Germline lookup yields CDR1 LNHDA and CDR2 SQIVND (reference sequence). The CDR3 DNA reads TGTGCCAGTGGGGCAGGAGGACTAGCTTCCTACAATGAGCAGTTCTTC. Amino acids: CASGAGGLASYNEQFF.

The chain is built from TRBV5-6 and TRBJ1-1, with TRBD1 identical over 8 bases. The V and J ends lost 1 base and 2 bases, in that order; junction bases with no gene match: 4. The CDR3 is made up of 15 amino acids. Germline CDR1 and CDR2: SGHDT and YYEEEE. CDR3 protein: CASSLWTGKNTEAFF. CDR3 in DNA: TGTGCCAGCAGCTTGTGGACAGGGAAAAACACTGAAGCTTTCTTT. The entire variable domain, with the rest obtained from reference TRBV5-6 and TRBJ1-1, is as follows: DAGVTQSPTHLIKTRGQQVTLRCSPKSGHDTVSWYQQALGQGPQFIFQYYEEEERQRGNFPDRFSGHQFPNYSSELNVNALLLGDSALYLCASSLWTGKNTEAFFGQGTRLTVV.

V and J are TRBV2 and TRBJ1-2, with D possibly being TRBD1 (6 bases). V was shortened by 8 bases and J by 6 bases, with 19 bases between the two germline ends. The CDR3 is 14 residues long. Germline CDR1 reads SNHLY; CDR2 reads FYNNEI. The CDR3 is CASLTDRLTNGYTF. CDR3 coding DNA: TGTGCCAGCCTCACCGACAGGCTCACCAATGGCTACACCTTC.

V and J are TRBV6-5 and TRBJ1-1, with TRBD1 matching over 11 bases. This CDR3 comprises 15 residues. Trimming cost V 6 bases and J 4 bases; bases outside gene matches: 7. CDR1 and CDR2 (germline): MNHEY, SVGAGI. CDR3 protein: CASRPAGTGGTEAFF. CDR3 bases: TGTGCCAGCAGGCCAGCCGGGACAGGGGGCACTGAAGCTTTCTTT.

This clone was counted only a few times. This rearrangement joins TRBV5-6 to TRBJ2-3, with D perhaps matching TRBD2 (6 bases). The CDR3 is 13 amino acids. Germline V lookup: CDR1 SGHDT, CDR2 YYEEEE. Trimming removed 3 bases at V and 4 bases at J, with 9 bases between. The CDR3 coding sequence is TGTGCCAGCAGCTCGTGGAGGGCAGATACGCAGTATTTT. This gives the protein CASSSWRADTQYF.

V and J are TRBV7-6 and TRBJ2-7; possible D gene TRBD2, 7 bases. The CDR3 runs to 16 residues. Germline CDR1 reads SGHVS; CDR2 reads FNYEAQ. Between the trimmed V and J ends, which lost 5 bases and 1 base, there was a span of 18 bases. CDR3 protein: CASSPLPRGGSYEQYF. CDR3 bases: TGTGCCAGCAGCCCCCTCCCCAGGGGAGGGTCCTACGAGCAGTACTTC.

The V and J genes are TRBV9 and TRBJ1-2; possibly TRBD1 for D (6 bases). Germline V CDR1 and CDR2: SGDLS, YYNGEE. The CDR3 extends over 15 amino acids. With 4 bases removed from V and 0 bases from J, the gap between germline ends came to 13 bases. The CDR3 is CASSTGGQTNYGYTF. The CDR3 DNA reads as TGTGCCAGCAGCACCGGGGGGCAGACTAACTATGGCTACACCTTC.